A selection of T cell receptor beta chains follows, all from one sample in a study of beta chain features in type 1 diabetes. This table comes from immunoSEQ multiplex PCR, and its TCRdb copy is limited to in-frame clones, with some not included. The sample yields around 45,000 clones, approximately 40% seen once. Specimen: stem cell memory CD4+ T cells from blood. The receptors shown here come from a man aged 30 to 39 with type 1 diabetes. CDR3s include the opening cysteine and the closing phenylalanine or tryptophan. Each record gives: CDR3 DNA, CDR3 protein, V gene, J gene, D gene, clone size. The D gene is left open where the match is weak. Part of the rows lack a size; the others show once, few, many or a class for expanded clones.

cdr3_nt: TGTGCCAGTAGTATCGCGGACAGGAAGGCAACTGAAGCTTTCTTT; cdr3_aa: CASSIADRKATEAFF; v_call: TRBV19; j_call: TRBJ1-1; d_call: TRBD1; clone_size: -
cdr3_nt: TGTGCCAGTAGTCGCCAGGTTAATGAAAAACTGTTTTTT; cdr3_aa: CASSRQVNEKLFF; v_call: TRBV19; j_call: TRBJ1-4; d_call: -; clone_size: -
cdr3_nt: TGTGCCAGCAGCTTTCCTCGACTCGCCGGGGCCGGGGAGCTGTTTTTT; cdr3_aa: CASSFPRLAGAGELFF; v_call: TRBV28; j_call: TRBJ2-2; d_call: -; clone_size: -
cdr3_nt: TGTGCCAGCAGCTTAAGCAGGGATCGCACCGGGGAGCTGTTTTTT; cdr3_aa: CASSLSRDRTGELFF; v_call: TRBV7-3; j_call: TRBJ2-2; d_call: -; clone_size: -
cdr3_nt: TGTGCCAGCAGCTTACAACAGGGGTCCGAGCAGTACTTC; cdr3_aa: CASSLQQGSEQYF; v_call: TRBV7-9; j_call: TRBJ2-7; d_call: TRBD1; clone_size: few
cdr3_nt: TGTGCCAGCAGTGGAGGGAAGTCCTACAATGAGCAGTTCTTC; cdr3_aa: CASSGGKSYNEQFF; v_call: TRBV2; j_call: TRBJ2-1; d_call: -; clone_size: once
cdr3_nt: TGTGCCAGCAGCTTAGCGTTCGGGAGGGCCGAGAATGAGCAGTTCTTC; cdr3_aa: CASSLAFGRAENEQFF; v_call: TRBV7-2; j_call: TRBJ2-1; d_call: TRBD2; clone_size: -
cdr3_nt: TGTGCCAGTAGTATAGGAGACACCGGGGAGCTGTTTTTT; cdr3_aa: CASSIGDTGELFF; v_call: TRBV19; j_call: TRBJ2-2; d_call: -; clone_size: few
cdr3_nt: TGTGCCAGCAGCTTACTTGTAGCGGGAGTACTTACTGAGCAGTTCTTC; cdr3_aa: CASSLLVAGVLTEQFF; v_call: TRBV11-2; j_call: TRBJ2-1; d_call: TRBD2; clone_size: -
cdr3_nt: TGCAGCGTTGACAGGGCCGCTGAAGCTTTCTTT; cdr3_aa: CSVDRAAEAFF; v_call: TRBV29-1; j_call: TRBJ1-1; d_call: -; clone_size: once
cdr3_nt: TGTGCCAGCAGCGCCCAAACAGGGCTGAATCAGCCCCAGCATTTT; cdr3_aa: CASSAQTGLNQPQHF; v_call: TRBV7-2; j_call: TRBJ1-5; d_call: -; clone_size: -
cdr3_nt: TGTGCCAGCAGTTTGGGGACAGGGCCGTATGGCTACACCTTC; cdr3_aa: CASSLGTGPYGYTF; v_call: TRBV28; j_call: TRBJ1-2; d_call: TRBD1; clone_size: -
cdr3_nt: TGTGCCAGCAGTGAGAGGTCCTACGAGCAGTACTTC; cdr3_aa: CASSERSYEQYF; v_call: TRBV2; j_call: TRBJ2-7; d_call: -; clone_size: -
cdr3_nt: TGTGCCAGCTCACCCCCCTCCCAAGAGACCCAGTACTTC; cdr3_aa: CASSPPSQETQYF; v_call: TRBV18; j_call: TRBJ2-5; d_call: -; clone_size: few
cdr3_nt: TGTGCCTGGAGTGTACCCGGGGGAGCGCAGTATTTT; cdr3_aa: CAWSVPGGAQYF; v_call: TRBV30; j_call: TRBJ2-3; d_call: -; clone_size: -
cdr3_nt: TGCAGCTTCTCGGGGGTTTCCTACAATGAGCAGTTCTTC; cdr3_aa: CSFSGVSYNEQFF; v_call: TRBV29-1; j_call: TRBJ2-1; d_call: -; clone_size: -
cdr3_nt: TGTGCCAGCAGCCCCCTCCGAGGGAACTATGGCTACACCTTC; cdr3_aa: CASSPLRGNYGYTF; v_call: TRBV28; j_call: TRBJ1-2; d_call: -; clone_size: -
cdr3_nt: TGTGCCAGCCGGAAGGAGACCTACAATGAGCAGTTCTTC; cdr3_aa: CASRKETYNEQFF; v_call: TRBV2; j_call: TRBJ2-1; d_call: -; clone_size: few
cdr3_nt: TGCGCCAGCAGCTTAGGGGACAGGCAGCCCCAGCATTTT; cdr3_aa: CASSLGDRQPQHF; v_call: TRBV5-1; j_call: TRBJ1-5; d_call: TRBD1; clone_size: -
cdr3_nt: TGTGCCAGCTCACCACCGGCTGGACTGGGCCTCTACGAGCAGTACTTC; cdr3_aa: CASSPPAGLGLYEQYF; v_call: TRBV18; j_call: TRBJ2-7; d_call: -; clone_size: -
cdr3_nt: TGTGCCAGCTCACCACAGGGAGGCTCCTACGAGCAGTACTTC; cdr3_aa: CASSPQGGSYEQYF; v_call: TRBV18; j_call: TRBJ2-7; d_call: -; clone_size: -